A selection of T cell receptor beta chains follows, all from one sample in a study of shared clonotypes between healthy human individuals. Sequencing used immunoSEQ multiplex PCR; TCRdb keeps in-frame clones, though not all of them. Among some 690,000 clones, around 91% were seen once, and the ten largest hold more than 30%. What was sequenced was memory CD8+ T cells from PBMCs. The receptors stem from a man aged 18 to 30 in good health. Some clones in this sample may be carry-over from other donors' samples. CDR3s include the opening cysteine and the closing phenylalanine or tryptophan. D genes are given only for firm matches. The size of a clone is reported for some rows only, either as once, few or many, or as a class for expanded clones.

j_call clone_size d_call v_call cdr3_length cdr3_nt cdr3_aa
TRBJ2-1 - TRBD2 TRBV7-8 16 TGTGCCAGCAGCCAGGATTGGCGGGGGGGGTCCAATGAGCAGTTCTTC CASSQDWRGGSNEQFF
TRBJ1-5 once - TRBV2 13 TGTGCCAGCATTCCACAGCGCAATCAGCCCCAGCATTTT CASIPQRNQPQHF
TRBJ2-2 - - TRBV14 14 TGTGCCAGCAGCCACCAACAGGGTCCCGGGGAGCTGTTTTTT CASSHQQGPGELFF
TRBJ2-3 - - TRBV6-1 15 TGTGCCAGCAGTCCTAGTGGCCTGGGGTTAGATACGCAGTATTTT CASSPSGLGLDTQYF
TRBJ1-5 - - TRBV9 13 TGTGCCAGCAGCGTGGACGGTAATCAGCCCCAGCATTTT CASSVDGNQPQHF
TRBJ2-2 - - TRBV9 16 TGTGCCAGCAGCGTAGGGGGCAAGTCAAACACCGGGGAGCTGTTTTTT CASSVGGKSNTGELFF
TRBJ2-7 once - TRBV18 18 TGTGCCAGCTCACCACAGGATTACCCCTATTTAGACCCCTACGAGCAGTACTTC CASSPQDYPYLDPYEQYF
TRBJ2-7 - TRBD1 TRBV5-4 16 TGTGCCAGCAGCTTCTGGGGACAGGGGGTCCCCTACGAGCAGTACTTC CASSFWGQGVPYEQYF
TRBJ1-2 - - TRBV5-1 13 TGCGCCACCTCAGGGACCAGTAACTATGGCTACACCTTC CATSGTSNYGYTF
TRBJ1-4 - TRBD1 TRBV10-2 15 TGCGCCAGCAGTGGCCGGGACAGTGCTAATGAAAAACTGTTTTTT CASSGRDSANEKLFF
TRBJ2-7 - - TRBV4-1 15 TGCGCCAGCAGCCTTTTAACAGGGTCACCGGACGAGCAGTACTTC CASSLLTGSPDEQYF
TRBJ1-1 - - TRBV19 14 TGTGCCAGTAGTATGTGGCACCAGAACACTGAAGCTTTCTTT CASSMWHQNTEAFF
TRBJ1-1 once - TRBV4-1 17 TGCGCCAGCAGCCAGATGCCCCTGCCGGGGATGAACACTGAAGCTTTCTTT CASSQMPLPGMNTEAFF
TRBJ2-5 once - TRBV28 14 TGTGCCAGCAGTTTGGCCGCGTACCAAGAGACCCAGTACTTC CASSLAAYQETQYF
TRBJ1-3 - - TRBV19 14 TGTGCCAGTCACCACAGGGACTCTGGAAACACCATATATTTT CASHHRDSGNTIYF
TRBJ2-2 few - TRBV5-4 12 TGTGCCAGCAGCCATCAGCAAACCGGGCTGTTTTTT CASSHQQTGLFF
TRBJ1-2 - - TRBV5-4 13 TGTGCCAGCAGGTCGCCGGCGGATGGCGGCTACACCTTC CASRSPADGGYTF
TRBJ1-1 few - TRBV19 15 TGTGCCAGTAGTATTGATCCAGGGGTTCGCACTGAAGCTTTCTTT CASSIDPGVRTEAFF
TRBJ2-6 - - TRBV28 15 TGTGCCAGCAGTTTAGGGGGGTCTGGGGCCAACGTCCTGACTTTC CASSLGGSGANVLTF
TRBJ2-1 once TRBD2 TRBV7-3 15 TGTGCCAGCAGCTTATTAGCGGGAGCTCACAATGAGCAGTTCTTC CASSLLAGAHNEQFF
TRBJ2-7 - - TRBV6-1 13 TGTGCCAGCAGTGAAGTACTCCGCTACGAGCAGTACTTC CASSEVLRYEQYF
TRBJ2-7 few TRBD1 TRBV7-9 14 TGTGCCAGCAGACCCGGGACAGGGACCTACGAGCAGTACTTC CASRPGTGTYEQYF
TRBJ1-2 - TRBD1 TRBV10-3 16 TGTGCCATCAGTGACTCCAGGGACAGGATTAACTATGGCTACACCTTC CAISDSRDRINYGYTF
TRBJ1-1 once TRBD1 TRBV14 18 TGTGCCAGCAGCCAAGATATTCGGACAGGGACAATGAACACTGAAGCTTTCTTT CASSQDIRTGTMNTEAFF
TRBJ2-7 - - TRBV10-3 20 TGTGCCATCAGTGGCGAGGGGGTCATTTCATCGGGATACCCCATCTACGAGCAGTACTTC CAISGEGVISSGYPIYEQYF
TRBJ2-3 - TRBD1 TRBV27 16 TGTGCCAGCAGTTCTCGGGGGCAGGGGGCCACAGATACGCAGTATTTT CASSSRGQGATDTQYF
TRBJ2-1 - TRBD2 TRBV9 15 TGTGCCAGCAGTCCCGGGGTAGCGGGGCACAATGAGCAGTTCTTC CASSPGVAGHNEQFF
TRBJ2-3 - - TRBV5-1 15 TGCGCCAGCAGCTTGGGACTTACTAGCACAGATACGCAGTATTTT CASSLGLTSTDTQYF
TRBJ2-2 - - TRBV28 14 TGTGCCAGCAGCCCATCTGCGAACACCGGGGAGCTGTTTTTT CASSPSANTGELFF
TRBJ1-2 - - TRBV27 13 TGTGCCAGCAGCCCCGGAGGTGGCTATGGCTACACCTTC CASSPGGGYGYTF
TRBJ2-1 - TRBD2 TRBV4-1 17 TGCGCCAGCAGCCACCTAGCGGGATTACCCTCCTACAATGAGCAGTTCTTC CASSHLAGLPSYNEQFF
TRBJ1-1 - TRBD1 TRBV7-9 15 TGTGCCAGCAGCACGACAGGGGAAGTGAACACTGAAGCTTTCTTT CASSTTGEVNTEAFF
TRBJ1-2 - - TRBV6-5 15 TGTGCCAGCAGTTACTCTCGCCGAGAGGGCTATGGCTACACCTTC CASSYSRREGYGYTF
TRBJ2-7 - - TRBV19 14 TGTGCCAGTAGCTTCGGACTCCCAAAGAACGAGCAGTACTTC CASSFGLPKNEQYF
TRBJ2-7 - - TRBV4-3 14 TGCGCCAGCAGCCATTCCATTAAGGGAGACGAGCAGTACTTC CASSHSIKGDEQYF
TRBJ1-2 - - TRBV11-2 17 TGTGCCAGCAGCTTAGATTCGGGCCCCGAGTTAGGGTATGGCTACACCTTC CASSLDSGPELGYGYTF
TRBJ1-1 - TRBD1 TRBV28 13 TGTGCCAGCAGTTGGGGGACAGGAACTGAAGCTTTCTTT CASSWGTGTEAFF
TRBJ1-1 few - TRBV10-3 13 TGTGCCATCAGCGGACAAATGAACACTGAAGCTTTCTTT CAISGQMNTEAFF
TRBJ2-1 - TRBD2 TRBV6-1 15 TGTGCCAGCAGTGAGGCGGGAGGGAAATACAATGAGCAGTTCTTC CASSEAGGKYNEQFF
TRBJ2-1 once TRBD2 TRBV28 15 TGTGCCAGCAGTTTAGAACTAGCGGGGGTTTTGAAGCAGTTCTTC CASSLELAGVLKQFF
TRBJ1-2 - TRBD1 TRBV14 13 TGTGCCAGCAGCCTACAGGGGTTCTATGGCTACACCTTC CASSLQGFYGYTF
TRBJ2-1 - TRBD2 TRBV28 16 TGTGCCAGCAGTTTAGTACTAGCGGGAGAGTCGGACGAGCAGTTCTTC CASSLVLAGESDEQFF
TRBJ2-1 - - TRBV7-9 15 TGTGCCAGCAGCTTAGTCCCAGGGGGGGACAATGAGCAGTTCTTC CASSLVPGGDNEQFF
TRBJ2-1 - TRBD2 TRBV7-2 16 TGTGCCAGCAGCCGACCCCCCTTTGGCGGGAGCCATGAGCAGTTCTTC CASSRPPFGGSHEQFF
TRBJ2-5 - - TRBV27 13 TGTGCCAGCAGTCCCACGTGGGGAGAGACCCAGTACTTC CASSPTWGETQYF
TRBJ2-7 - - TRBV11-2 14 TGTGCCAGCAGCTTAGTAGTCTCACACTACGAGCAGTACTTC CASSLVVSHYEQYF
TRBJ2-3 - - TRBV9 14 TGTGCCAGCAGCGTAGCCGGCAGCGCAGATACGCAGTATTTT CASSVAGSADTQYF
TRBJ2-7 - - TRBV27 11 TGTGCCAGCAGTTGGGGCTACGAGCAGTACTTC CASSWGYEQYF
TRBJ2-2 - - TRBV28 19 TGTGCCTCCGGCGGTCGGGGAGAGAGGCTGCGATCGAACACCGGGGAGCTGTTTTTT CASGGRGERLRSNTGELFF
TRBJ2-1 - - TRBV7-9 13 TGTGCCAGCAGCTTAGCCCAGTTCTATGAGCAGTTCTTC CASSLAQFYEQFF
TRBJ2-7 once - TRBV7-9 15 TGTGCCAGCAGCTTAGCGCAGGGTAACTCCTACGAGCAGTACTTC CASSLAQGNSYEQYF
TRBJ1-5 - - TRBV23-1 16 TGCGCCAGCAGTCCCGCCGAGGGCAGGGGAAATCAGCCCCAGCATTTT CASSPAEGRGNQPQHF
TRBJ2-1 - - TRBV30 13 TGTGCCTGGAGTGTAGGCCTAGCCAATGAGCAGTTCTTC CAWSVGLANEQFF
TRBJ2-2 - - TRBV4-1 12 TGCGCCAGCAGCCAACACACCGGGGAGCTGTTTTTT CASSQHTGELFF
TRBJ2-3 - TRBD2 TRBV27 16 TGTGCCAGCAGGGGGGGACTAGCAGCTAGCACAGATACGCAGTATTTT CASRGGLAASTDTQYF
TRBJ2-1 - - TRBV6-1 15 TGTGCCAGCAGTGAGGGGGGAAGGTTCGTCAATGAGCAGTTCTTC CASSEGGRFVNEQFF
TRBJ2-1 - - TRBV5-6 12 TGTGCCAGCAGCTTGGGGGCAAATGAGCAGTTCTTC CASSLGANEQFF
TRBJ2-1 - TRBD2 TRBV7-3 16 TGTGCCAGCAGCGCCTCTGGACTAGCGGGCCTCAATGAGCAGTTCTTC CASSASGLAGLNEQFF